These T cell receptor beta chains were read from a single sample in a study of a mutant IDH1 vaccine in newly diagnosed glioma. Sequencing used immunoSEQ multiplex PCR; TCRdb keeps in-frame clones, though not all of them. Of 80,000 to 100,000 clones listed, about 80% are singletons. Sequencing used PBMCs, obtained from a glioma patient treated with radiotherapy, temozolomide or both. The receptors stem from a middle-aged man with glioma. The CDR3 runs from the conserved cysteine through the conserved F or W. Fields, in order: J gene, D gene, V gene, clone size, CDR3 protein, CDR3 DNA. D genes are given only for firm matches. Not all rows give a size; the values are once, few, many and, for expanded clones, a class.

>TRBJ2-7|TRBD1|TRBV10-3|-
CAIRAGGGNEQYF
TGTGCCATCAGGGCAGGGGGTGGTAACGAGCAGTACTTC
>TRBJ1-1|TRBD1|TRBV5-6|-
CASSFGQGLNTEAFF
TGTGCCAGCAGCTTTGGACAGGGCCTGAACACTGAAGCTTTCTTT
>TRBJ2-2|TRBD1|TRBV14|-
CASSVDRGSTGELFF
TGTGCCAGCAGCGTCGACAGGGGTAGCACCGGGGAGCTGTTTTTT
>TRBJ2-7|-|TRBV21-1|-
CASSKVPSFGGRLSYEQYF
TGTGCCAGCAGCAAAGTTCCTTCTTTTGGAGGGAGGTTGTCCTACGAGCAGTACTTC
>TRBJ1-5|TRBD1|TRBV18|-
CASSPGTGAQPQHF
TGTGCCAGCTCACCGGGGACAGGGGCTCAGCCCCAGCATTTT
>TRBJ2-7|-|TRBV4-3|-
CASSQVAAQSGEQYF
TGCGCCAGCAGCCAAGTGGCGGCCCAGTCGGGCGAGCAGTACTTC
>TRBJ2-3|-|TRBV18|-
CASSPTGGPTDTQYF
TGTGCCAGCTCACCAACTGGGGGGCCCACAGATACGCAGTATTTT
>TRBJ2-5|TRBD2|TRBV9|-
CASSFSGRETQYF
TGTGCCAGCAGCTTTAGCGGGAGAGAGACCCAGTACTTC
>TRBJ2-3|-|TRBV5-1|-
CASSLIPGDTQYF
TGCGCCAGCAGCTTGATCCCCGGAGATACGCAGTATTTT
>TRBJ2-6|-|TRBV10-2|-
CASTGGGANVLTF
TGCGCCAGCACCGGTGGTGGGGCCAACGTCCTGACTTTC
>TRBJ2-3|-|TRBV28|-
CASSQVGPRDTQYF
TGTGCCAGCAGCCAAGTGGGTCCTCGGGATACGCAGTATTTT
>TRBJ1-1|-|TRBV28|few
CASSPLDVMNTEAFF
TGTGCCAGCAGTCCCCTGGACGTAATGAACACTGAAGCTTTCTTT
>TRBJ2-7|TRBD2|TRBV2|-
CASSGTSISYEQYF
TGTGCCAGCAGTGGGACTAGTATATCCTACGAGCAGTACTTC